This entry lists 13 T cell receptor beta chains sequenced from one sample in a study of cytomegalovirus exposure and HLA in healthy donors. The PCR had 60 Vbeta and 13 Jbeta primers. The data were produced by immunoSEQ multiplex PCR, yet TCRdb's version contains in-frame clones alone and is incomplete. The sample carries 80,000 to 90,000 clones, under 85% recorded once. Sequencing was done on a sample of PBMCs. These receptors were obtained from a man younger than 45 in good health and CMV-seronegative.

V and J are TRBV9 and TRBJ1-3; TRBD1 aligns across 8 bases. The V gene end was trimmed by 2 bases and the J gene end by 2 bases; junction bases not matched to a gene: 6. Germline V gives CDR1 SGDLS, CDR2 YYNGEE. This CDR3 spans 16 amino acids. Here the CDR3 reads CASSVLQGAAGNTIYF. The CDR3 DNA reads as TGTGCCAGCAGCGTTCTCCAGGGGGCGGCTGGAAACACCATATATTTT.

The rearrangement uses TRBV7-3 and TRBJ2-1, with D unresolved. Trimming cost V 2 bases and J 0 bases, with 8 bases left between them. CDR1 SGHTA and CDR2 FQGTGA come from the germline V gene. The CDR3 loop spans 15 amino acids. CDR3 in amino acids: CASSLSWASYNEQFF. The CDR3 DNA reads as TGTGCCAGCAGCTTATCCTGGGCCTCCTACAATGAGCAGTTCTTC.

The rearrangement links TRBV5-4 to TRBJ2-7; 10 nucleotides agree with TRBD1. The CDR3 is 15 amino acids. With V trimmed by 2 bases and J by 6 bases, 8 bases remained unmatched. Germline CDR1 reads SGHNT; CDR2 reads YYREEE (reference sequence). CDR3 DNA sequence: TGTGCCAGCAGCTTAAAGGGGACAGGGGCTTTCGAGCAGTACTTC. It codes for CASSLKGTGAFEQYF.

The gene calls are TRBV12-5 and TRBJ1-1; possible D gene TRBD1, 5 bases. Germline V gives CDR1 LGHNT, CDR2 FRNRAP. This CDR3 spans 14 amino acids. V lost 5 bases to trimming and J lost 6 bases, with 16 bases between them. The CDR3 bases are TGTGCTAGTGGTCCCTTTGGGGGGAGTTCTGAAGCTTTCTTT. It codes for CASGPFGGSSEAFF.

This chain uses TRBV7-6 with TRBJ2-5; D unclear. Germline CDR1 reads SGHVS; CDR2 reads FNYEAQ. The V end was cut by 1 base, the J end by 5 bases, with 5 bases between. CDR3 length: 12 residues. The CDR3 bases are TGTGCCAGCAGCTTAGTCGGGGAGACCCAGTACTTC. Translated: CASSLVGETQYF. Variable domain in full (rest from reference TRBV7-6 and TRBJ2-5): GAGVSQSPRYKVTKRGQDVALRCDPISGHVSLYWYRQALGQGPEFLTYFNYEAQQDKSGLPNDRFSAERPEGSISTLTIQRTEQRDSAMYRCASSLVGETQYFGPGTRLLVL.

The chain couples TRBV11-2 to TRBJ2-5; perhaps TRBD2 as D (7 bases). V lost 2 bases and J 5 bases, leaving 18 bases between the germline ends. CDR3 length: 16 amino acids. Germline V lookup: CDR1 SGHAT, CDR2 FQNNGV. The CDR3 DNA is TGTGCCAGCAGCTTAAGGGTTGGGGGGGCCTGGGAGACCCAGTACTTC. It specifies CASSLRVGGAWETQYF.

The chain has TRBV30 and TRBJ1-1; TRBD1 aligns across 7 bases. There are 13 residues in the CDR3. Germline lookup yields CDR1 GTSNPN and CDR2 SVGIG (reference sequence). V gave up 3 bases and J gave up 1 base; unmatched junction bases: 2. The chain's CDR3 is CAWSQGGNTEAFF. For the CDR3, the DNA is TGTGCCTGGAGCCAGGGGGGGAACACTGAAGCTTTCTTT.

The chain links TRBV5-4 to TRBJ1-2; possible D gene TRBD1, 5 bases. The CDR3 has 14 amino acids. The germline CDR1 and CDR2 sequences are SGHNT and YYREEE (reference sequence). V lost 0 bases to trimming and J lost 2 bases, with 8 bases between them. The CDR3 region has the DNA TGTGCCAGCAGCTTGGAACAGGAGAACTATGGCTACACCTTC. Residues: CASSLEQENYGYTF.

The chain links TRBV2 to TRBJ1-1, with 7 bases aligning to TRBD1. Per germline, CDR1 SNHLY and CDR2 FYNNEI. Germline trimming cut 10 bases from V and 1 base from J; bases unmatched to any gene: 6. The CDR3 has 13 amino acids. CDR3 loop: CANPGQTNTEAFF. In DNA, the CDR3 is TGTGCCAACCCGGGACAGACGAACACTGAAGCTTTCTTT.

The chain uses TRBV19 and TRBJ2-5; 8 nucleotides match TRBD2. The V segment lost 5 bases and the J segment 0 bases; nucleotides outside the gene matches: 5. Germline loops: CDR1 LNHDA, CDR2 SQIVND (reference sequence). The CDR3 runs to 15 residues. CDR3: CASSPVAGYQETQYF. The CDR3 nucleotides are TGTGCCAGTAGTCCGGTAGCGGGGTACCAAGAGACCCAGTACTTC.

J is TRBJ2-7 and V is TRBV6-6, with D possibly matching TRBD1 (6 bases). This CDR3 is 13 amino acids long. V was shortened by 6 bases and J by 3 bases, with 12 bases between the two germline ends. Germline V CDR1 and CDR2: MNHNY, SVGAGI (reference sequence). The CDR3 spells CASRRQVNYEQYF. CDR3 DNA sequence: TGTGCCAGCAGAAGACAGGTTAACTACGAGCAGTACTTC.

CDR3 residues: CASSLDRTGGAGQPQHF. The CDR3 region has the DNA TGTGCCAGCAGCTTAGACAGAACAGGGGGCGCGGGCCAGCCCCAGCATTTT. The V gene is TRBV7-9, the J gene TRBJ1-5; 9 bases align to TRBD1. CDR3 length: 17 amino acids. Germline V gives CDR1 SEHNR, CDR2 FQNEAQ (reference sequence). J was trimmed by 7 bases and V by 1 base; bases with no gene match: 11.

The chain recombines TRBV19 with TRBJ2-7; 8 bases line up with TRBD1. V lost 5 bases, J lost 2 bases, and 2 bases stayed unmatched. There are 13 residues in the CDR3. CDR1 LNHDA and CDR2 SQIVND come from the germline V gene (reference sequence). Here the CDR3 reads CASSRQGPYEQYF. The CDR3 DNA reads TGTGCCAGTAGTCGACAGGGGCCCTACGAGCAGTACTTC.